One sample yielded the 4 T cell receptor beta chains listed below, sequenced in a study of blood T cell repertoires in COVID-19. TCRdb's table, derived via immunoSEQ multiplex PCR, lists solely in-frame clones and lacks some. The sample lists about 55,000 clones, approximately 85% seen once, with 10% to 15% in the top ten. Sequenced input: peripheral blood. Receptors were obtained from a human donor in a cohort sampled during active COVID-19.

The rearrangement uses TRBV6-2 or TRBV6-3 and TRBJ2-7, with TRBD2 matching 9 bases. Germline lookup yields CDR1 MNHEY and CDR2 SVGEGT. Trimming took 5 bases from V and 2 from J; bases not matched to a gene: 7. The CDR3 has 15 amino acids. The CDR3 nucleotides read TGTGCCAGCAGTCGGAGGAGCGGGAGGACCTACGAGCAGTACTTC. Its translation is CASSRRSGRTYEQYF.

The chain carries TRBV5-6 and TRBJ2-5, with 11 bases aligning to TRBD1. The length of the CDR3 is 15 residues. The V gene's germline CDR1 is SGHDT and CDR2 YYEEEE. Trimming cost V 5 bases and J 2 bases; bases outside gene matches: 5. CDR3 loop: CASSLGQGEQETQYF. Here the CDR3 DNA reads TGTGCCAGCAGTCTGGGACAGGGGGAACAAGAGACCCAGTACTTC.

The chain employs TRBV5-1 and TRBJ1-3; no reliable D call. The CDR3 runs 14 residues. Trimming cost V 0 bases and J 3 bases, with 7 bases left between them. The V gene's germline CDR1 is SGHRS and CDR2 YFSETQ. This CDR3 reads CASSLAGYGNTIYF. The CDR3 nucleotides read TGCGCCAGCAGCTTGGCCGGGTATGGAAACACCATATATTTT.

V and J are TRBV5-1 and TRBJ2-1; no clear D gene. CDR1 SGHRS and CDR2 YFSETQ come from the germline V gene. This CDR3 region has 11 residues. The ends were cut back, 2 bases at V and 10 bases at J, with 7 bases in the middle. Written as DNA, the CDR3 is TGCGCCAGCAGCTTAGAGTTGGAGCAGTTCTTC. Amino acid sequence: CASSLELEQFF.